This TCR beta chain is from a study of response to subunit inactivated influenza vaccine. V lost 6 bases to trimming and J lost 0 bases, with 16 bases between them. The CDR3 loop spans 16 amino acids. The V gene's germline CDR1 is MDHEN and CDR2 SYDVKM. With regard to this clonotype: The antigen is undetermined.

Each CDR3 protein gets one entry after TCRdb re-called the RT-PCR reads with MiXCR. The table has 500,000 to 600,000 distinct CDR3 sequences, about an eighth seen once. Regarding the study as a whole: It was suggested by the authors that few new T cells are recruited by each seasonal influenza vaccination.

The source of this sequence is a man aged 45 to 65 who received an inactivated influenza vaccine. This material consisted of PBMCs from blood, taken on the day of vaccination. The chain combines TRBV28 with TRBJ2-3, with a possible D match to TRBD1 (6 bases). In nucleotides, the CDR3 is TGTGCCAGCAGGACCAGCTACAGGGATAGCACAGATACGCAGTATTTT. It translates to CASRTSYRDSTDTQYF.